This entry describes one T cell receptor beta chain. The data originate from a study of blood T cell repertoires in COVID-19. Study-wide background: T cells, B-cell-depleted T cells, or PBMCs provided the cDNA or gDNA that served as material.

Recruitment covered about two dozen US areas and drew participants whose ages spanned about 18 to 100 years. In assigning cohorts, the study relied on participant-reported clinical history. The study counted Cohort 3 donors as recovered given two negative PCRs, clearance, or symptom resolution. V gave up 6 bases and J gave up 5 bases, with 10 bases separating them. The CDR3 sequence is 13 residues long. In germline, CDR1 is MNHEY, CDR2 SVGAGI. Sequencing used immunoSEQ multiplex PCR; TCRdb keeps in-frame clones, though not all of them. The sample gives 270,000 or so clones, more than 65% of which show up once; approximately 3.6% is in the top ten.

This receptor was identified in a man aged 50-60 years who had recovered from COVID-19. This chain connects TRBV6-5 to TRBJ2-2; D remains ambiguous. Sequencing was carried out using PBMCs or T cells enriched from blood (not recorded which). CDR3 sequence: CASRRARTGELFF. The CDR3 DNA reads TGTGCCAGCAGACGCGCTAGGACCGGGGAGCTGTTTTTT.